This T cell receptor beta chain was sequenced for a study of blood T cell repertoires in COVID-19. Study context: Sample material is recorded as cDNA or gDNA derived from T cells, B-cell-depleted T cells, or PBMCs.

Across 20 to 25 US areas, participants ranged in age from about 18 to 90 years. Symptom resolution, clearance, or two negative PCRs marked the recovered donors of Cohort 3. Methods used by the authors: How many nucleated cells were present was estimated from reference gene primer amplification. TCRdb keeps only in-frame clones here, not all; method: immunoSEQ multiplex PCR. V, J and clone size derive from that table, while D and trimming were established from the DNA sequence. The top ten clones hold 2% to 3% of a sample with 300,000 or so clones, roughly 90% of them seen once. V was trimmed by 5 bases and J by 4 bases, leaving 13 bases between them. Germline CDR1 is KGHDR and CDR2 is SFDVKD. The CDR3 spans 14 residues.

The chain is built from TRBV24-1 and TRBJ1-2; D is unresolved. This clonotype originated in a man in his sixties who had recovered from COVID-19. The material sequenced was PBMCs or T cells enriched from blood (not recorded which). DNA of the CDR3: TGTGCCACCAGTGTAACGGAGGATCCCTATGGCTACACCTTC. Its protein is CATSVTEDPYGYTF.